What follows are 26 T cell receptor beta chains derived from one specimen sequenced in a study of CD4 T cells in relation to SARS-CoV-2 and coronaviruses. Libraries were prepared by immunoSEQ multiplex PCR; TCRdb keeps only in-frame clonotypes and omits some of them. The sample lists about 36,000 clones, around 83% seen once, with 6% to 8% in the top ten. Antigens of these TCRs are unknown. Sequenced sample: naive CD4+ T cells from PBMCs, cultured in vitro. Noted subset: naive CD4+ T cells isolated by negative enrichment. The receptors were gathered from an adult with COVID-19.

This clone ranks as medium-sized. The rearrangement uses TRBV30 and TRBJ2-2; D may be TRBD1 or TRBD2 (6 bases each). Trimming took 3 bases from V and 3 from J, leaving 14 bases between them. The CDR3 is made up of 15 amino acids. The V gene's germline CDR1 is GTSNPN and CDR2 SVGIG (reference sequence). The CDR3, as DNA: TGTGCCTGGAGATCCGGGGGCAGGGACACCGGGGAGCTGTTTTTT. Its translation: CAWRSGGRDTGELFF.

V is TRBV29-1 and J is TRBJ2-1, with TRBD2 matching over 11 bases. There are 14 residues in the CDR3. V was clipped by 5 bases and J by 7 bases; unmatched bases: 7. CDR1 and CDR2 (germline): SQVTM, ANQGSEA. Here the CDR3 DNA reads TGCAGCGTTCCCGGGACTAGCGGCCTGAATGAGCAGTTCTTC. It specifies CSVPGTSGLNEQFF.

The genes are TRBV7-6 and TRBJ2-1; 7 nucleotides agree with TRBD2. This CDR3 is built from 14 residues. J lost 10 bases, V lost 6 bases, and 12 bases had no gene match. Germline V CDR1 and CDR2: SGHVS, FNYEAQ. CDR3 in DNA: TGTGCCAGCAGTACCGGGACTACCTTTGGAGAGCAGTTCTTC. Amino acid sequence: CASSTGTTFGEQFF. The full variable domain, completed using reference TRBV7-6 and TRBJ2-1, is GAGVSQSPRYKVTKRGQDVALRCDPISGHVSLYWYRQALGQGPEFLTYFNYEAQQDKSGLPNDRFSAERPEGSISTLTIQRTEQRDSAMYRCASSTGTTFGEQFFGPGTRLTVL.

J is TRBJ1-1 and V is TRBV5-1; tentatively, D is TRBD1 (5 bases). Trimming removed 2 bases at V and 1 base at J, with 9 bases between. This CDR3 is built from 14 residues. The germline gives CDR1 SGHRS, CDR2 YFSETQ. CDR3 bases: TGCGCCAGCAGCTTTTGGGGGAGGAACACTGAAGCTTTCTTT. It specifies CASSFWGRNTEAFF. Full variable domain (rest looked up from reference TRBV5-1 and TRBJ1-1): KAGVTQTPRYLIKTRGQQVTLSCSPISGHRSVSWYQQTPGQGLQFLFEYFSETQRNKGNFPGRFSGRQFSNSRSEMNVSTLELGDSALYLCASSFWGRNTEAFFGQGTRLTVV.

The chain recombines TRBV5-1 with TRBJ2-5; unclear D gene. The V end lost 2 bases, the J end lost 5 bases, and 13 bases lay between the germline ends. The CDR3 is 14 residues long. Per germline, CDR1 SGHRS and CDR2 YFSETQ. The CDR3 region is CASSLIVGWETQYF. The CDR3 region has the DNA TGCGCCAGCAGCTTAATTGTCGGGTGGGAGACCCAGTACTTC.

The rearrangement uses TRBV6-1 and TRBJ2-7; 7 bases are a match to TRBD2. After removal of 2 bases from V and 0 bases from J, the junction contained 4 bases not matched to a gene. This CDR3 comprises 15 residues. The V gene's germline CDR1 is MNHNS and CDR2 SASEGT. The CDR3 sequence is CASSEPGGFSYEQYF. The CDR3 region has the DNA TGTGCCAGCAGTGAACCGGGAGGCTTCTCCTACGAGCAGTACTTC.

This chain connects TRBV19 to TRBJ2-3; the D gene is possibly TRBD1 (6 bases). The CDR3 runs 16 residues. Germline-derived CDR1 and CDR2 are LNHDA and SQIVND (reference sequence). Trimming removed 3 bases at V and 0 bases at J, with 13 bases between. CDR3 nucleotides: TGTGCCAGTAGTATCGACAGGCCACCAAGCACAGATACGCAGTATTTT. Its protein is CASSIDRPPSTDTQYF.

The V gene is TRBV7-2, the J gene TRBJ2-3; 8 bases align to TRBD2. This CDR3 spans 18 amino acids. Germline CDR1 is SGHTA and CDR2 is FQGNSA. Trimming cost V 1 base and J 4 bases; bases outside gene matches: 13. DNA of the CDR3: TGTGCCAGCAGCTTAGGGTCAGCTACGGGAGGGCCCTCAGATACGCAGTATTTT. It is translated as CASSLGSATGGPSDTQYF.

As DNA, the CDR3 is TGCGCCAGCAGCTTAAGGAGCTCCTACGAGCAGTACTTC. Protein product: CASSLRSSYEQYF. The chain combines TRBV5-1 with TRBJ2-7; D is unresolved. This CDR3 comprises 13 residues. V was clipped by 2 bases and J by 0 bases, with 6 bases between them. From germline, CDR1 is SGHRS and CDR2 YFSETQ.

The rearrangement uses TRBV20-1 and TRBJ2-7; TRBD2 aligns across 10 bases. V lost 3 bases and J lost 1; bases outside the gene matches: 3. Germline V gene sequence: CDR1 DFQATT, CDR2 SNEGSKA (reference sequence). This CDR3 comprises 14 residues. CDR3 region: CSASTSGVSYEQYF. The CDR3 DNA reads TGCAGTGCTAGTACTAGCGGGGTGTCCTACGAGCAGTACTTC.

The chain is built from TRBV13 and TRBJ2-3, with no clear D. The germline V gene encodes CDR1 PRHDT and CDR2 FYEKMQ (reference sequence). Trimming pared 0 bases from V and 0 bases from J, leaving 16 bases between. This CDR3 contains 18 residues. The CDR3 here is CASSLGLPSRSSTDTQYF. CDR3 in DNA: TGTGCCAGCAGCTTAGGCCTTCCCTCGCGCTCTAGCACAGATACGCAGTATTTT.

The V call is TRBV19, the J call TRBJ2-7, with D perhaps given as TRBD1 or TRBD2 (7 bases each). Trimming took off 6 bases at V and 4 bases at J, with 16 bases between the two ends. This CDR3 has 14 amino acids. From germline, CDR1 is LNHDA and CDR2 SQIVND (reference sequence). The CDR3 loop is CASRKTGRGYEQYF. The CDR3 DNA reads TGTGCCAGTAGGAAGACAGGGAGGGGATACGAGCAGTACTTC.

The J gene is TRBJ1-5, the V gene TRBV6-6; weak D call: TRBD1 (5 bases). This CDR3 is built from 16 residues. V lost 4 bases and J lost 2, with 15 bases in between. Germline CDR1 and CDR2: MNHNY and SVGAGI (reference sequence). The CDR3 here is CASSSAAGGGNQPQHF. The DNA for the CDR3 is TGTGCCAGCAGTTCCGCGGCCGGGGGTGGCAATCAGCCCCAGCATTTT.

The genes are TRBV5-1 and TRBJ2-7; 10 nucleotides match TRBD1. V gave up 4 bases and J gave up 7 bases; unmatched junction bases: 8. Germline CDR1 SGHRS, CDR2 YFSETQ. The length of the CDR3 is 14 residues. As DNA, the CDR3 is TGCGCCAGCAGCACCGGGACAGGGGAGTGGGAGCAGTACTTC. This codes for CASSTGTGEWEQYF.

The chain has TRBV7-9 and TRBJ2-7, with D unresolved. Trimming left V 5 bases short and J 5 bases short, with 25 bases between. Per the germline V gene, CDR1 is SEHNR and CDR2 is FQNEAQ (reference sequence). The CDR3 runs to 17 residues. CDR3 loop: CASSLGGVTSLWDEQYF. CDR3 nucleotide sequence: TGTGCCAGCAGCCTGGGTGGGGTCACCTCCCTGTGGGACGAGCAGTACTTC.

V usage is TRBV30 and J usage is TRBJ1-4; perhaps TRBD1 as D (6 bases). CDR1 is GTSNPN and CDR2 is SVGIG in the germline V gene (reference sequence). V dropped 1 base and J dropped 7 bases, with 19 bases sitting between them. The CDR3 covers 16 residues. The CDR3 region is CAWSAAGGGLREKLFF. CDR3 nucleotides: TGTGCCTGGAGTGCGGCGGGAGGGGGTTTACGTGAAAAACTGTTTTTT. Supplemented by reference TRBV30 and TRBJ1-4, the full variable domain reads SQTIHQWPATLVQPVGSPLSLECTVEGTSNPNLYWYRQAAGRGLQLLFYSVGIGQISSEVPQNLSASRPQDRQFILSSKKLLLSDSGFYLCAWSAAGGGLREKLFFGSGTQLSVL.

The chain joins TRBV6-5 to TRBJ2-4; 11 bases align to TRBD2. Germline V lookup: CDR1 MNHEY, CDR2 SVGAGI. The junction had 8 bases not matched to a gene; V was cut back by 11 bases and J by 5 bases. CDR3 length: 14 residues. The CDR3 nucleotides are TGTGCCGCAGAACCGGGACTAGCGGAAAACATTCAGTACTTC. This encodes CAAEPGLAENIQYF.

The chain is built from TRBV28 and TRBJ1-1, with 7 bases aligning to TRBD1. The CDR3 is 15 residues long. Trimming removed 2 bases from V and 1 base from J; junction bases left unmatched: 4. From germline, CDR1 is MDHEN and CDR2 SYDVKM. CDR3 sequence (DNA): TGTGCCAGCAGTTTAAGGGGGCTCGGGAACACTGAAGCTTTCTTT. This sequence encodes CASSLRGLGNTEAFF.

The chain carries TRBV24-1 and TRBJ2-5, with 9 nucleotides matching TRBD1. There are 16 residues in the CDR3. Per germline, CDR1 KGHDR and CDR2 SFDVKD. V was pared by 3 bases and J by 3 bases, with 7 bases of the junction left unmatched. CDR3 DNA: TGTGCCACCAGTGATCCCTCGACAGGGGGGGAAGAGACCCAGTACTTC. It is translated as CATSDPSTGGEETQYF.

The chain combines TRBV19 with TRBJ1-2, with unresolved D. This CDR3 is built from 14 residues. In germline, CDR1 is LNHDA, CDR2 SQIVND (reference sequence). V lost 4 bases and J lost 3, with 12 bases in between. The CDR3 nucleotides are TGTGCCAGTAGTACGGACGGGGTCGACTATGGCTACACCTTC. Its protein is CASSTDGVDYGYTF.

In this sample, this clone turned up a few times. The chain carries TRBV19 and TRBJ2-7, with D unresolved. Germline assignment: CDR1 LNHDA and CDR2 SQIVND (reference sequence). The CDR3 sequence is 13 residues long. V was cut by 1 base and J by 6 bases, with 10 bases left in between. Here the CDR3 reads CASSIGVLGEQYF. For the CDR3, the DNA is TGTGCCAGTAGTATAGGGGTCTTGGGCGAGCAGTACTTC.

This CDR3 is CASSQVTPLASTGELFF. The CDR3 bases are TGTGCCAGCAGCCAAGTAACCCCACTCGCGAGCACCGGGGAGCTGTTTTTT. This chain uses TRBV4-2 with TRBJ2-2; no definite D call. Germline V gene sequence: CDR1 LGHNA, CDR2 YNFKEQ. The V end was cut by 1 base, the J end by 4 bases, with 16 bases between. The CDR3 consists of 17 residues.

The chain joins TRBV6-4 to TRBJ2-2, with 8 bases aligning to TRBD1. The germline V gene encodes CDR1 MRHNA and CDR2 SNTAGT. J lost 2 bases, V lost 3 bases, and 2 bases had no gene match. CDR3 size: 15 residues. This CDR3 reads CASSEGQGNTGELFF. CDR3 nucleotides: TGTGCCAGCAGTGAAGGACAGGGAAACACCGGGGAGCTGTTTTTT.

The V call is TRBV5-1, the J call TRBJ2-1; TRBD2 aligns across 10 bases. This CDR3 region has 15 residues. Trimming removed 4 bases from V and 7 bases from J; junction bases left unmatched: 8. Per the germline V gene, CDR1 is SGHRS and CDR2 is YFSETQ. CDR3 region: CASSALAGVENEQFF. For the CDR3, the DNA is TGCGCCAGCAGCGCCCTAGCGGGAGTAGAGAATGAGCAGTTCTTC.

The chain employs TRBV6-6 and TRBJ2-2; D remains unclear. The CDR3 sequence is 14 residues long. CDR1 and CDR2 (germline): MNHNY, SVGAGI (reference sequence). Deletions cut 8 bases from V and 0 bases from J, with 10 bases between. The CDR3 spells CASGVLANTGELFF. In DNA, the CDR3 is TGTGCCAGCGGGGTCCTCGCGAACACCGGGGAGCTGTTTTTT.

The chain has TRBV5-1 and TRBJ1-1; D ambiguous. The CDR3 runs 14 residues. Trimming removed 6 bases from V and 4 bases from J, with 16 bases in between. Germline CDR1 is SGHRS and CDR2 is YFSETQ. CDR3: CASKVSALGTEAFF. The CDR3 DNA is TGCGCCAGCAAGGTTTCAGCTTTGGGCACTGAAGCTTTCTTT.